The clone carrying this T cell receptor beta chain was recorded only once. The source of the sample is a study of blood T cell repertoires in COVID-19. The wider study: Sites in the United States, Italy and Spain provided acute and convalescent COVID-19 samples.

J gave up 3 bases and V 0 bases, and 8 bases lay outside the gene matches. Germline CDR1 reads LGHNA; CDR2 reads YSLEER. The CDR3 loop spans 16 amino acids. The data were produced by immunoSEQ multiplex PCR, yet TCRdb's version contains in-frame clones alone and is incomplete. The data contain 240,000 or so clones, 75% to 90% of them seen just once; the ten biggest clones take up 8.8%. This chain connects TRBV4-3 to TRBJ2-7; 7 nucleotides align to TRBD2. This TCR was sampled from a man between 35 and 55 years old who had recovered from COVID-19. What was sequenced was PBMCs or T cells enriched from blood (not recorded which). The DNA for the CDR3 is TGCGCCAGCAGCCAAGAAGCAAAGGGCGGGAGCTACGAGCAGTACTTC. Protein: CASSQEAKGGSYEQYF.